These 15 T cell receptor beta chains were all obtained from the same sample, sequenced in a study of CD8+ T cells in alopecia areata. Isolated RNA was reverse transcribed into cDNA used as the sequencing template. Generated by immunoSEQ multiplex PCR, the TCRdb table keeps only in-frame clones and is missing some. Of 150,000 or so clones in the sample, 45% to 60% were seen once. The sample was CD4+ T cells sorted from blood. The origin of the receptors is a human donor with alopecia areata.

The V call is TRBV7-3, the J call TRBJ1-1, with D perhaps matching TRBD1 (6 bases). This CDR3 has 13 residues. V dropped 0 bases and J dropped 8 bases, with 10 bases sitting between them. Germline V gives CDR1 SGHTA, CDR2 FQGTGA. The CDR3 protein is CASSLTSQGEAFF. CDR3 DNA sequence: TGTGCCAGCAGCTTAACGTCACAGGGCGAAGCTTTCTTT.

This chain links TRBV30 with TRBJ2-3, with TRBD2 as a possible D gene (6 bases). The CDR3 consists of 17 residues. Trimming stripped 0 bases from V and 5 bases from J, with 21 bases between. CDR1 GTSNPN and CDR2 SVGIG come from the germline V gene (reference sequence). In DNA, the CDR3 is TGTGCCTGGAGTGTAATGGGGAGGCTGTTTGGCGGAGATACGCAGTATTTT. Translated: CAWSVMGRLFGGDTQYF.

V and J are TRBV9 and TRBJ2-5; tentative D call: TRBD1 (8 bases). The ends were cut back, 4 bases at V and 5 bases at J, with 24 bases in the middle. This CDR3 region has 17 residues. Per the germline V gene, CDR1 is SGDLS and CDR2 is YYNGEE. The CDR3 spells CASSTSAFGQGGETQYF. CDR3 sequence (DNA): TGTGCCAGCAGCACCTCAGCCTTCGGACAGGGAGGGGAGACCCAGTACTTC.

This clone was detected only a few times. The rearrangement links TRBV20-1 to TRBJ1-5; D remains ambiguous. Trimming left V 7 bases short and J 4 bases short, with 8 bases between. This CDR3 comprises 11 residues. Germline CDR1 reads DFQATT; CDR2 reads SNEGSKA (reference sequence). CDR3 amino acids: CSVGGNQPQHF. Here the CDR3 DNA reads TGCAGTGTTGGCGGGAATCAGCCCCAGCATTTT.

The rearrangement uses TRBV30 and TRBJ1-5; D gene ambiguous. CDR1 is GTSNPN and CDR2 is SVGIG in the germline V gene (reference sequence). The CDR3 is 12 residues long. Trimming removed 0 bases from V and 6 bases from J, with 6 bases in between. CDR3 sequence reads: CAWSVHFQPQHF. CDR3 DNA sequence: TGTGCCTGGAGTGTACATTTTCAGCCCCAGCATTTT.

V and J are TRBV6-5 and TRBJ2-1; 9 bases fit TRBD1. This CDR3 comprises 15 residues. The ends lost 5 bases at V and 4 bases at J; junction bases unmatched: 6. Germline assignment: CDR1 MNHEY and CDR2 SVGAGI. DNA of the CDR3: TGTGCCAGCAGTACGATCGGGACAGGGTACAATGAGCAGTTCTTC. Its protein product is CASSTIGTGYNEQFF.

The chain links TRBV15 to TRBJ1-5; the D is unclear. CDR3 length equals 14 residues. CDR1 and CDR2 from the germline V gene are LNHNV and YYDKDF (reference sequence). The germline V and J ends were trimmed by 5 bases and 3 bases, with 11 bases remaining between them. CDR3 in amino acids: CATSGEPFNQPQHF. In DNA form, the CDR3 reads TGTGCCACCAGCGGGGAACCATTCAATCAGCCCCAGCATTTT.

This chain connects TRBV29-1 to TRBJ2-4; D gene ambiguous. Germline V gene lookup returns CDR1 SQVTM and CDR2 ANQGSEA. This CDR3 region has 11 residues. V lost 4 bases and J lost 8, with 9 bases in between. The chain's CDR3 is CSVVTVDIQYF. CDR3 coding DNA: TGCAGCGTTGTTACGGTTGACATTCAGTACTTC. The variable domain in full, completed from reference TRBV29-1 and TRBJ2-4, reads SAVISQKPSRDICQRGTSLTIQCQVDSQVTMMFWYRQQPGQSLTLIATANQGSEATYESGFVIDKFPISRPNLTFSTLTVSNMSPEDSSIYLCSVVTVDIQYFGAGTRLSVL.

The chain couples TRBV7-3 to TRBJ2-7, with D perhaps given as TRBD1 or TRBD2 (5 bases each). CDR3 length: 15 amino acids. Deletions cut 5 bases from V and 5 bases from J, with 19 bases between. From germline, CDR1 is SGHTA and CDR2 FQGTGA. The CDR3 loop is CASSPRGSHANEQYF. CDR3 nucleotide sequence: TGTGCCAGCAGCCCCCGGGGCTCCCACGCCAACGAGCAGTACTTC.

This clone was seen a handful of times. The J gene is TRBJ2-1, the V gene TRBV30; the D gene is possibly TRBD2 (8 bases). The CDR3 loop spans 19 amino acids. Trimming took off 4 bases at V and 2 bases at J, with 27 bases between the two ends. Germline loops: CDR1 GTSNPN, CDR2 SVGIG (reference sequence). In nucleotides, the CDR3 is TGTGCCTGGACCGGCGACAGGGTGTGGGGAGCGGGAGCCTACAATGAGCAGTTCTTC. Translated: CAWTGDRVWGAGAYNEQFF.

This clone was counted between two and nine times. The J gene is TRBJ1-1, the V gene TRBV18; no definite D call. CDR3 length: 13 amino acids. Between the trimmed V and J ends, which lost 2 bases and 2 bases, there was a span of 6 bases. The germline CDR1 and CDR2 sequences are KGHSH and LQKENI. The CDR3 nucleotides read TGTGCCAGCTCACCAGGGGAAAACACTGAAGCTTTCTTT. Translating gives CASSPGENTEAFF.

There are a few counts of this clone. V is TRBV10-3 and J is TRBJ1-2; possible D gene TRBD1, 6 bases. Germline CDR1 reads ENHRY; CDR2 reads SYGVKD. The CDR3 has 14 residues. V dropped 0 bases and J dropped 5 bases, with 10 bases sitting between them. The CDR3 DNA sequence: TGTGCCATCAGTGAGTCGGGGGCCCTATATGGCTACACCTTC. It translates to CAISESGALYGYTF.

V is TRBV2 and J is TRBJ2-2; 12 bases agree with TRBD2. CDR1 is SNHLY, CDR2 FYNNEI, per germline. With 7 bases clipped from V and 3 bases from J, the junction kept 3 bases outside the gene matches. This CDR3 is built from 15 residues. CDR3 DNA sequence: TGTGCCAGCAACCGACTAGCGGGAGACACCGGGGAGCTGTTTTTT. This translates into CASNRLAGDTGELFF.

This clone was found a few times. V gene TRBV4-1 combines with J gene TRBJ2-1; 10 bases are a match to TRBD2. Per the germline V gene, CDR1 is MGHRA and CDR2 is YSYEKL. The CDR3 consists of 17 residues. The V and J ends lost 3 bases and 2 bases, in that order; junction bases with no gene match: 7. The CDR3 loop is CASSHPSGSGAYNEQFF. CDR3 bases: TGCGCCAGCAGCCATCCTAGCGGGAGCGGAGCCTACAATGAGCAGTTCTTC.

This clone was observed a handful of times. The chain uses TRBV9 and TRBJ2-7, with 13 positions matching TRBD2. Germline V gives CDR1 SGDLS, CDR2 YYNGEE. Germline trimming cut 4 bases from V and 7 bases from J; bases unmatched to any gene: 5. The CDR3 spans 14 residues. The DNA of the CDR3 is TGTGCCAGCAGCTTCGGGACTAGCGGGGATGAGCAGTACTTC. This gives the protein CASSFGTSGDEQYF.